Sequencing of this T cell receptor beta chain was carried out in a study of technical replicates of blood from a handful of donors. The CDR3 sequence is 16 residues long. The V gene's germline CDR1 is SGHAT and CDR2 FQNNGV. V was shortened by 1 base and J by 0 bases, with 12 bases between the two germline ends. The protocol was immunoSEQ multiplex PCR, while the TCRdb copy is restricted to in-frame clones and leaves out a portion. The table lists 60,000 or so clones, just under 90% of them singletons, with more than 4% in the top ten. The source is a human donor in good health. Some clones in this sample may be carry-over from other donors' samples. The V gene is TRBV11-2, the J gene TRBJ1-1; possibly TRBD1 for D (6 bases). Sequenced: PBMCs. CDR3 sequence: CASSLGQVIMNTEAFF. The CDR3 DNA reads TGTGCCAGCAGCTTAGGACAGGTTATCATGAACACTGAAGCTTTCTTT.